This TCR beta chain was recorded in a study of blood T cell repertoires in COVID-19. Whole-study context: PBMCs, B-cell-depleted T cells, or T cells were the source of the cDNA or gDNA that made up the material.

This clone was seen only a few times. Germline V gives CDR1 SGHAT, CDR2 FQNNGV. The CDR3 is made up of 15 amino acids. With 5 bases removed from V and 1 base from J, the gap between germline ends came to 14 bases. Profiling relied on immunoSEQ multiplex PCR, and the TCRdb table lists in-frame clones only, not all of them. The sample shows about 140,000 clones, 70% to 85% of them seen only once. Sequencing input: peripheral blood. The rearrangement uses TRBV11-2 and TRBJ1-1, with D possibly TRBD1 on 6 matching bases. This clonotype was sampled from a human donor in a cohort sampled during active COVID-19. CDR3 DNA: TGTGCCAGCAGCCTAACAGGGCAACAGAACACTGAAGCTTTCTTT. It specifies CASSLTGQQNTEAFF.